Presented here are 28 T cell receptor beta chains from one specimen sequenced in a study of blood T cells in healthy people across ages. It was with a sample-barcoded 5' primer and a J-beta primer mix that a second PCR of roughly 7 to 12 cycles was run. In TCRdb, the 5' RACE reads were re-called with MiXCR into one record per CDR3 protein. The top ten clones hold around 11% of a sample with 1.6 million or so distinct CDR3 sequences, about 31% of them seen once. Specimen: blood. The receptors were sampled from a woman aged 25 to 45 in good health.

The chain combines TRBV11-2 with TRBJ2-7; tentatively, D is TRBD2 (5 bases). The germline gives CDR1 SGHAT, CDR2 FQNNGV. Trimming stripped 3 bases from V and 0 bases from J, with 12 bases between. The CDR3 runs to 15 residues. The CDR3, as DNA: TGTGCCAGCAGCTTGAGGACGGGGTTCTCCTACGAGCAGTACTTC. Amino acid sequence: CASSLRTGFSYEQYF.

The sample holds a few counts of this clonotype. V gene TRBV28 combines with J gene TRBJ2-5, with 7 bases lining up with TRBD2. Germline V gives CDR1 MDHEN, CDR2 SYDVKM. This CDR3 contains 15 residues. With V trimmed by 3 bases and J by 5 bases, 9 bases remained unmatched. The CDR3 here is CASSLIGGSYETQYF. As DNA, the CDR3 is TGTGCCAGCAGTTTGATTGGCGGGAGTTACGAGACCCAGTACTTC.

This clonotype occurred a few times. The chain uses TRBV5-6 and TRBJ1-2, with 8 bases fitting TRBD1. Germline trimming cut 3 bases from V and 4 bases from J; bases unmatched to any gene: 8. Looked up from germline, CDR1 is SGHDT and CDR2 is YYEEEE. This CDR3 spans 15 amino acids. CDR3 sequence (DNA): TGTGCCAGCAGCTCGACAGGACAGGGTAGCTATGGCTACACCTTC. Protein: CASSSTGQGSYGYTF.

Turning to this clonotype: A much larger clone lies a single base off, so this may be a read error. The J gene is TRBJ2-7, the V gene TRBV7-2; TRBD2 might be the D (5 bases). V was clipped by 1 base and J by 3 bases, with 13 bases between them. CDR3 length: 15 residues. The germline V gene encodes CDR1 SGHTA and CDR2 FQGNSA. CDR3 protein: CASSLGLTEDYEQYF. The CDR3 DNA reads TGTGCCAGCAGCTTAGGACTAACGGAGGACTACGAGCAGTACTTC.

This clonotype appeared a few times. This rearrangement joins TRBV20-1 to TRBJ1-2; D is perhaps TRBD1 (5 bases). Germline V gives CDR1 DFQATT, CDR2 SNEGSKA (reference sequence). The length of the CDR3 is 12 residues. DNA for the CDR3: TGCAGGGGATCCGGAGGGACTGATGGCTACACCTTC. It is translated as CRGSGGTDGYTF.

This clonotype was observed at least ten times. J is TRBJ2-5 and V is TRBV4-2; 9 nucleotides line up with TRBD1. J was trimmed by 2 bases and V by 1 base; bases with no gene match: 2. The CDR3 is made up of 15 amino acids. Germline V gene sequence: CDR1 LGHNA, CDR2 YNFKEQ. The CDR3 DNA follows: TGTGCCAGCAGCCAAGCACAGGGGGCTCAAGAGACCCAGTACTTC. This translates into CASSQAQGAQETQYF.

This clonotype was counted ten times or more. This chain uses TRBV6-6 with TRBJ2-7; D not certain. Germline CDR1 is MNHNY and CDR2 is SVGAGI (reference sequence). This CDR3 spans 12 amino acids. Trimming took 2 bases from V and 4 from J, leaving 6 bases between them. The CDR3 DNA reads TGTGCCAGCAGTTACACGCGATACGAGCAGTACTTC. The encoded protein is CASSYTRYEQYF.

This chain joins TRBV27 and TRBJ2-3; possible D gene TRBD1, 6 bases. Per the germline V gene, CDR1 is MNHEY and CDR2 is SMNVEV (reference sequence). This CDR3 has 15 residues. Trimming stripped 6 bases from V and 1 base from J, with 14 bases between. The CDR3 DNA is TGTGCCAGCAGGATTCAGGGGTTGGGCACAGATACGCAGTATTTT. Translation gives CASRIQGLGTDTQYF.

This clonotype appeared a single time. V is TRBV4-1 and J is TRBJ1-3; perhaps TRBD1 as D (6 bases). The V gene's germline CDR1 is MGHRA and CDR2 YSYEKL. The CDR3 sequence is 16 residues long. V lost 0 bases to trimming and J lost 2 bases, with 11 bases between them. For the CDR3, the DNA is TGCGCCAGCAGCCAAGAGGGGGGCCGAACTGGAAACACCATATATTTT. Translated, it gives CASSQEGGRTGNTIYF.

The chain is built from TRBV20-1 and TRBJ2-7; TRBD2 matches 9 bases. CDR1 DFQATT and CDR2 SNEGSKA come from the germline V gene (reference sequence). Trimming removed 4 bases from V and 7 bases from J; junction bases left unmatched: 8. The CDR3 is 13 residues long. The chain's CDR3 is CSAKAGGPVEQYF. The DNA of the CDR3 is TGCAGTGCTAAAGCGGGAGGTCCGGTGGAGCAGTACTTC.

The chain carries TRBV27 and TRBJ1-1, with a tentative D call TRBD1 (5 bases). V lost 4 bases to trimming and J lost 3 bases, with 9 bases between them. The CDR3 loop spans 13 amino acids. The germline V gene encodes CDR1 MNHEY and CDR2 SMNVEV (reference sequence). CDR3 DNA sequence: TGTGCCAGCAGTTGGGGCGAGGACACTGAAGCTTTCTTT. This translates into CASSWGEDTEAFF.

In this sample, this clonotype turned up a few times. The chain joins TRBV4-1 to TRBJ2-6; 7 positions match TRBD1. V gave up 2 bases and J gave up 0 bases; unmatched junction bases: 10. Per germline, CDR1 MGHRA and CDR2 YSYEKL. The length of the CDR3 is 19 residues. In DNA, the CDR3 is TGCGCCAGCAGCCAACCGAGACAGGGAGCGCGCTCTGGGGCCAACGTCCTGACTTTC. Amino acids: CASSQPRQGARSGANVLTF.

A few counts support this clonotype. This chain uses TRBV12-3 or TRBV12-4 with TRBJ1-1, with 8 positions matching TRBD1. Germline trimming cut 2 bases from V and 3 bases from J; bases unmatched to any gene: 2. The CDR3 contains 14 residues. CDR3 loop: CASSLLQGDTEAFF. The CDR3 region has the DNA TGTGCCAGCAGTTTATTACAGGGGGACACTGAAGCTTTCTTT.

The genes are TRBV7-3 and TRBJ2-1; the D gene could be TRBD1 or TRBD2 (7 bases each). Germline V gives CDR1 SGHTA, CDR2 FQGTGA. V gave up 2 bases and J gave up 0 bases, with 11 bases separating them. This CDR3 spans 16 amino acids. Here the CDR3 reads CASSLQGGFSYNEQFF. CDR3 nucleotide sequence: TGTGCCAGCAGCTTACAGGGGGGGTTCTCCTACAATGAGCAGTTCTTC.

This clonotype was counted at least ten times. V is TRBV7-6 and J is TRBJ2-3, with 8 bases matching TRBD2. The J segment lost 2 bases and the V segment lost 1 base, leaving 5 bases of the junction unmatched. The CDR3 sequence is 16 residues long. Germline V gives CDR1 SGHVS, CDR2 FNYEAQ. CDR3 nucleotide sequence: TGTGCCAGCAGCTTAGATGCGGGGGGTCCCACAGATACGCAGTATTTT. Its protein product is CASSLDAGGPTDTQYF.

J is TRBJ1-5 and V is TRBV10-3, with D possibly matching TRBD1 (5 bases). The CDR3 is 14 residues long. Germline V gene lookup returns CDR1 ENHRY and CDR2 SYGVKD. Trimming took 10 bases from V and 0 from J, leaving 13 bases between them. CDR3: CATNQGGSNQPQHF. In DNA, the CDR3 is TGTGCCACTAACCAGGGCGGTAGCAATCAGCCCCAGCATTTT.

The gene calls are TRBV7-6 and TRBJ1-2, with D tentatively TRBD1 (5 bases). CDR1 is SGHVS, CDR2 FNYEAQ, per germline. This CDR3 comprises 16 residues. The V and J ends lost 2 bases and 4 bases respectively, with 17 bases between them. CDR3 nucleotides: TGTGCCAGCAGCTTACACGCTGGGGCCCCTGGCTATGGCTACACCTTC. It encodes CASSLHAGAPGYGYTF.

Only a few counts were recorded for this clonotype. V and J are TRBV4-1 and TRBJ1-5; D ambiguous. Germline V CDR1 and CDR2: MGHRA, YSYEKL. V lost 3 bases, J lost 6 bases, and 12 bases lay in between. The CDR3 extends over 14 amino acids. The chain's CDR3 is CASSQSLSFQPQHF. Written as DNA, the CDR3 is TGCGCCAGCAGCCAGTCCCTCAGCTTTCAGCCCCAGCATTTT.

With regard to this clonotype: The junction shows a germline mismatch at one end, possibly a read error. The J gene is TRBJ2-3, the V gene TRBV4-1; TRBD2 matches at 8 bases. Per the germline V gene, CDR1 is MGHRA and CDR2 is YSYEKL. This CDR3 contains 15 residues. DNA for the CDR3: TGCGCCGGCAGCCAAGCGGGGGTGGTCACAGATACGCAGTATTTT. Its protein product is CAGSQAGVVTDTQYF.

This chain joins TRBV12-3 or TRBV12-4 and TRBJ2-3, with 10 nucleotides matching TRBD1. Trimming at V came to 8 bases and at J to 6 bases, leaving 11 bases not matched to a gene. The CDR3 is 15 amino acids. The CDR3 sequence: CASGRTGGIRDTQYF. In DNA form, the CDR3 reads TGTGCCAGCGGGCGGACAGGGGGAATTCGGGATACGCAGTATTTT.

The rearrangement joins TRBV28 to TRBJ2-1; 9 nucleotides match TRBD2. V was clipped by 2 bases and J by 8 bases; unmatched bases: 7. The CDR3 has 15 amino acids. Germline CDR1 and CDR2: MDHEN and SYDVKM. Here the CDR3 DNA reads TGTGCCAGCAGTTTAAGTCTGGCTAGCGGGGATGAGCAGTTCTTC. Its translation is CASSLSLASGDEQFF. The whole variable domain, filled in from reference TRBV28 and TRBJ2-1, reads DVKVTQSSRYLVKRTGEKVFLECVQDMDHENMFWYRQDPGLGLRLIYFSYDVKMKEKGDIPEGYSVSREKKERFSLILESASTNQTSMYLCASSLSLASGDEQFFGPGTRLTVL.

The rearrangement joins TRBV28 to TRBJ2-5; D is possibly TRBD2 (5 bases). Germline V gives CDR1 MDHEN, CDR2 SYDVKM. V was pared by 10 bases and J by 11 bases, with 17 bases between. The CDR3 loop spans 11 amino acids. CDR3 bases: TGTGCCACCCAGTCTCGATGGGAGCAGTACTTC. Translated: CATQSRWEQYF.

This clonotype was found a few times. This chain links TRBV7-3 with TRBJ1-5; D uncertain. The CDR3 consists of 10 residues. CDR1 and CDR2 from the germline V gene are SGHTA and FQGTGA. Trimming removed 10 bases at V and 6 bases at J, with 7 bases between. For the CDR3, the DNA is TGTGCCACTTTCGGTCAGCCCCAGCATTTT. This codes for CATFGQPQHF.

This chain joins TRBV12-3 or TRBV12-4 and TRBJ2-2; 7 nucleotides align to TRBD1. The CDR3 spans 17 residues. The junction had 13 bases not matched to a gene; V was cut back by 5 bases and J by 4 bases. The CDR3 spells CASSGTGDVKGTGELFF. The CDR3 DNA follows: TGTGCCAGCAGTGGAACAGGGGACGTTAAAGGCACCGGGGAGCTGTTTTTT.

The chain carries TRBV20-1 and TRBJ1-2, with a weak D call TRBD1 (5 bases). The ends were cut back, 4 bases at V and 5 bases at J, with 20 bases in the middle. This CDR3 is built from 15 residues. Germline assignment: CDR1 DFQATT and CDR2 SNEGSKA (reference sequence). The CDR3 coding sequence is TGCAGTGCTACCTCCGTAACACAGGATAAGTATGGCTACACCTTC. Translating gives CSATSVTQDKYGYTF.

The table lists this clonotype with a few counts. V usage is TRBV27 and J usage is TRBJ2-7; D perhaps matches TRBD2 (6 bases). The length of the CDR3 is 16 residues. The V end was cut by 5 bases, the J end by 2 bases, with 19 bases between. The germline V gene encodes CDR1 MNHEY and CDR2 SMNVEV (reference sequence). As DNA, the CDR3 is TGTGCCAGCAGTCTCACCTTAGCGGCCTACCCCTACGAGCAGTACTTC. Protein: CASSLTLAAYPYEQYF.

The genes are TRBV9 and TRBJ2-3; 7 bases match TRBD1. The CDR3 is 13 amino acids. Germline CDR1 is SGDLS and CDR2 is YYNGEE. V lost 2 bases, J lost 5 bases, and 2 bases stayed unmatched. The CDR3 loop is CASSVQGEDTQYF. The CDR3 DNA reads TGTGCCAGCAGCGTCCAGGGGGAAGATACGCAGTATTTT. Drawing the rest from reference TRBV9 and TRBJ2-3, the complete variable domain is DSGVTQTPKHLITATGQRVTLRCSPRSGDLSVYWYQQSLDQGLQFLIQYYNGEERAKGNILERFSAQQFPDLHSELNLSSLELGDSALYFCASSVQGEDTQYFGPGTRLTVL.

This clonotype appeared a few times. An end of the junction differs from the germline gene, which may be a read error. J is TRBJ1-1 and V is TRBV20-1; no reliable D call. CDR1 is DFQATT, CDR2 SNEGSKA, per germline (reference sequence). The CDR3 extends over 13 amino acids. CDR3 protein: CSVPRTSNTEAFF. CDR3 DNA: TGTAGTGTTCCCAGAACGTCGAACACTGAAGCTTTCTTT.